Listed below are T cell receptor beta chains from one sample, sequenced in a study of cytomegalovirus exposure and HLA in healthy donors. Only in-frame clones appear in the TCRdb table, and some are missing; sequencing was by immunoSEQ multiplex PCR. The sample records fewer than 120,000 clones, more than 65% being singletons. The material sequenced was PBMCs. All receptors come from a man aged 30 to 39 in good health and CMV-seropositive. Both conserved end residues are trimmed from each CDR3.

TRBJ2-3 | 14 | TRBV9 | ASSVSGSQALDTQY
TRBJ2-7 | 14 | TRBV5-1 | ASSLAGTGEDYEQY
TRBJ2-1 | 14 | TRBV25-1 | ASSEYTGLAFNEQF
TRBJ1-4 | 14 | TRBV4-3 | ASSQGRGQVNEKLF
TRBJ2-7 | 12 | TRBV28 | ASSFGYELYEQY
TRBJ2-1 | 9 | TRBV5-6 | ASSFRGEQF
TRBJ2-7 | 11 | TRBV19 | ASTGGGFREQY
TRBJ2-2 | 13 | TRBV6-5 | ASSYGRVLTGELF
TRBJ2-7 | 12 | TRBV19 | ATSQGLGGYEQY
TRBJ1-5 | 12 | TRBV19 | ASSTTTGLQPQH
TRBJ1-5 | 12 | TRBV19 | ARAEGAGNQPQH
TRBJ2-5 | 16 | TRBV7-8 | ASSLIVEGLGSGETQY
TRBJ2-5 | 9 | TRBV6-5 | ATLRGETQY
TRBJ2-2 | 13 | TRBV27 | ASSYVGGGTGELF
TRBJ2-2 | 9 | TRBV30 | AWRVDGELF
TRBJ1-2 | 13 | TRBV4-3 | ASSQEWGLGYGYT
TRBJ2-5 | 14 | TRBV5-1 | ASRRTGVGWQETQY
TRBJ1-2 | 12 | TRBV13 | ASSLGKTNYGYT
TRBJ2-2 | 12 | TRBV11-2 | ASRRIQGSGELF
TRBJ1-1 | 14 | TRBV5-5 | ASSFLGSPENTEAF
TRBJ2-7 | 12 | TRBV18 | ASSPPDSTYEQY
TRBJ2-1 | 13 | TRBV7-5 | ARSLARSSYNEQF
TRBJ1-1 | 11 | TRBV2 | ASSVVTGAEAF
TRBJ1-5 | 12 | TRBV5-6 | ASSLAGSHQPQH
TRBJ2-1 | 15 | TRBV9 | ASSVGLAGGTYNEQF
TRBJ2-5 | 13 | TRBV7-2 | ASSPQTKRAETQY
TRBJ1-1 | 11 | TRBV15 | ATSSGGEVGAF
TRBJ2-2 | 11 | TRBV30 | AWSGGYTGELF
TRBJ1-1 | 14 | TRBV28 | ASSRPSTGMNTEAF
TRBJ2-2 | 14 | TRBV11-3 | ASSLEGEGPTGELF
TRBJ2-2 | 12 | TRBV10-1 | ASSDEGGGGELF
TRBJ2-7 | 11 | TRBV28 | ASSPGQTYEQY
TRBJ2-3 | 14 | TRBV9 | ASSPRAGGTTDTQY
TRBJ2-3 | 13 | TRBV2 | ASSGGSRRTDTQY
TRBJ2-2 | 12 | TRBV5-1 | ASSPHEATGELF
. | 13 | TRBV6-6 | ASSYRDIHSYEQY
TRBJ2-5 | 11 | TRBV11-2 | ASSFSDRETQY
TRBJ1-2 | 13 | TRBV5-1 | ASSLEGGFTYGYT
TRBJ2-7 | 10 | TRBV5-1 | ASSSGQGEQY
TRBJ1-5 | 12 | TRBV6-5 | ASSPGTGRQPQH
TRBJ1-5 | 14 | TRBV2 | ASSEDGVSSNQPQH
TRBJ2-7 | 11 | TRBV28 | ATSGLAVYEQY
TRBJ2-7 | 13 | TRBV7-3 | ASSQTGQGFNEQY
TRBJ1-2 | 13 | TRBV6-6 | ASSYKVSVNYGYT
TRBJ2-7 | 9 | TRBV7-2 | ASSLHYEQY
TRBJ2-7 | 9 | TRBV6-1 | ASSVSYEQY
TRBJ2-3 | 14 | TRBV5-1 | ASSLGLGEGTDTQY
TRBJ2-2 | 13 | TRBV30 | AWGPGATNTGELF